This T cell receptor (beta chain) appears in the sequencing data of a study of blood T cell repertoires in COVID-19. Overall study context: From the United States, Italy and Spain came samples of acute and convalescent COVID-19.

Germline V gives CDR1 DFQATT, CDR2 SNEGSKA (reference sequence). Trimming removed 3 bases from V and 0 bases from J, with 11 bases in between. The CDR3 extends over 14 amino acids. Original handling: Estimation of nucleated cell counts relied on the amplification of reference gene primers. This table comes from immunoSEQ multiplex PCR, and its TCRdb copy is limited to in-frame clones, with some not included. The V and J calls and clone size are taken from that table; D and trimming were inferred from the DNA. The repertoire holds 250,000 to 350,000 clones, roughly 87% seen once, with 2.2% in the top ten.

V is TRBV20-1 and J is TRBJ1-2, with unresolved D. Sequencing was performed on peripheral blood. The sequence was obtained from a woman in her 50s who had recovered from COVID-19. CDR3 bases: TGCAGTGCTAGTGTCCAGGATTCTAACTATGGCTACACCTTC. It is translated as CSASVQDSNYGYTF.